This entry lists 6 T cell receptor beta chains sequenced from one sample in a study of blood T cell repertoires in COVID-19. TCRdb's table, derived via immunoSEQ multiplex PCR, lists solely in-frame clones and lacks some. The table lists 150,000 to 180,000 clones, roughly 83% of them singletons. Source material: peripheral blood. Receptor source: a woman between 55 and 75 years old with COVID-19, enrolled during active disease.

The rearrangement joins TRBV5-4 to TRBJ2-7, with TRBD2 matching over 13 bases. CDR1 and CDR2 from the germline V gene are SGHNT and YYREEE (reference sequence). With 4 bases clipped from V and 4 bases from J, the junction kept 8 bases outside the gene matches. This CDR3 has 16 amino acids. CDR3 coding DNA: TGTGCCAGCAGCGCCGGACTAGCGGGAGTTGAGTACGAGCAGTACTTC. Its protein is CASSAGLAGVEYEQYF.

J is TRBJ1-4 and V is TRBV6-1; D remains ambiguous. Germline V gene data show CDR1 as MNHNS and CDR2 as SASEGT. The V end was cut by 1 base, the J end by 5 bases, with 5 bases between. The length of the CDR3 is 13 residues. The CDR3 here is CASSEVANEKLFF. The CDR3 bases are TGTGCCAGCAGTGAAGTAGCGAATGAAAAACTGTTTTTT.

This chain connects TRBV15 to TRBJ1-2, with unresolved D. The germline CDR1 and CDR2 sequences are LNHNV and YYDKDF (reference sequence). This CDR3 is 12 amino acids long. V lost 5 bases to trimming and J lost 2 bases, with 6 bases between them. The CDR3 reads CATSYQNYGYTF. CDR3 coding DNA: TGTGCCACCAGCTACCAGAACTATGGCTACACCTTC.

V and J are TRBV5-1 and TRBJ1-1; no reliable D call. The V and J ends lost 3 bases and 1 base respectively, with 10 bases between them. Looked up from germline, CDR1 is SGHRS and CDR2 is YFSETQ. The CDR3 runs 14 residues. CDR3: CASSSISGNTEAFF. The CDR3 DNA reads as TGCGCCAGCAGCTCGATATCGGGGAACACTGAAGCTTTCTTT.

The rearrangement links TRBV27 to TRBJ1-1; 10 bases fit TRBD1. The V and J ends lost 6 bases and 7 bases, in that order; junction bases with no gene match: 8. This CDR3 contains 14 residues. Germline CDR1 MNHEY, CDR2 SMNVEV (reference sequence). The CDR3 region is CASSPGQGRNEAFF. CDR3 nucleotides: TGTGCCAGCAGCCCGGGACAGGGGAGGAATGAAGCTTTCTTT.

This clone was counted a few times. The CDR3 here is CASSQEGSGNTEAFF. The CDR3 DNA follows: TGTGCCAGCAGCCAAGAAGGCTCGGGAAACACTGAAGCTTTCTTT. The rearrangement joins TRBV3-1 (or the pseudogene TRBV3-2) to TRBJ1-1; D is uncertain. The CDR3 covers 15 residues. Germline V gene lookup returns CDR1 LGHDT and CDR2 YNNKEL (reference sequence). V lost 0 bases and J lost 2, with 10 bases in between.